One and the same sample provided the 9 T cell receptor beta chains below, sequenced in a study of CXCR3-negative and CXCR3-positive naive CD8 T cells. The libraries of TRB cDNA were constructed through 5' RACE using UMI labels. Each CDR3 protein gets one entry in TCRdb, which reprocessed the 5' RACE reads and gives no DNA. The sample has roughly 26,000 distinct CDR3 sequences, and its top ten clones hold 2.8%. Sequencing used naive CXCR3- CD8+ T cells from blood. Subset here: CD45RO-CCR7+CD27+CD95- naive CD8+ T cells lacking CXCR3 (TNR3-). The receptor source for this set is a human donor in good health. Some clones in this sample may be carry-over from other donors' samples.

This clonotype counts as medium-sized (0.01 to 0.1%) by frequency. The V gene is TRBV15, the J gene TRBJ1-1; the D call of TRBD1 rests on TCRdb alone, since no DNA is present to check it. This CDR3 has 15 amino acids. Germline V CDR1 and CDR2: LNHNV, YYDKDF (reference sequence). The CDR3 protein is CATSRWTGGGTEAFF.

The chain uses TRBV7-3 and TRBJ2-3; the TRBD1 assignment by TCRdb is unverifiable without DNA. Germline assignment: CDR1 SGHTA and CDR2 FQGTGA. The CDR3 runs to 16 residues. The CDR3 region is CASSLYVGGPSDTQYF.

In terms of frequency, this clonotype is medium-sized. The rearrangement links TRBV19 to TRBJ1-1. The CDR3 runs 15 residues. Per the germline V gene, CDR1 is LNHDA and CDR2 is SQIVND (reference sequence). CDR3 sequence: CASSIGRSGGTEAFF.

The V call is TRBV7-9, the J call TRBJ2-5; TCRdb outputs TRBD1, but without DNA this stays unchecked. The CDR3 sequence is 13 residues long. The germline V gene has CDR1 SEHNR and CDR2 FQNEAQ (reference sequence). The CDR3 reads CASSVGAQETQYF.

The chain has TRBV6-2 or TRBV6-3 and TRBJ2-2. There are 14 residues in the CDR3. Germline lookup yields CDR1 MNHEY and CDR2 SVGEGT. Here the CDR3 reads CASSYSRVGGELFF.

V is TRBV5-5 and J is TRBJ2-7; TCRdb indicates TRBD1, and absent DNA this call remains unverified. This CDR3 has 15 residues. Germline V gives CDR1 SGHKS, CDR2 YYEKEE (reference sequence). CDR3 sequence: CASSSLGGKSCEQYF.

CDR3 protein: CASSGWGAHTDTQYF. The chain has TRBV7-9 and TRBJ2-3; TCRdb names TRBD1, which stays unverified in the absence of DNA. The germline V gene has CDR1 SEHNR and CDR2 FQNEAQ (reference sequence). This CDR3 is 15 amino acids long. Variable domain in full (rest from reference TRBV7-9 and TRBJ2-3): DTGVSQNPRHKITKRGQNVTFRCDPISEHNRLYWYRQTLGQGPEFLTYFQNEAQLEKSRLLSDRFSAERPKGSFSTLEIQRTEQGDSAMYLCASSGWGAHTDTQYFGPGTRLTVL.

By frequency, this clonotype is medium-sized (0.01 to 0.1%). The chain couples TRBV14 to TRBJ1-6. Germline CDR1 SGHDN, CDR2 FVKESK. The CDR3 consists of 13 residues. The CDR3 loop reads CASSQTPDSPLHF. Combining the CDR3 with reference TRBV14 and TRBJ1-6 gives the whole variable domain EAGVTQFPSHSVIEKGQTVTLRCDPISGHDNLYWYRRVMGKEIKFLLHFVKESKQDESGMPNNRFLAERTGGTYSTLKVQPAELEDSGVYFCASSQTPDSPLHFGNGTRLTVT.

The chain employs TRBV11-2 and TRBJ2-1. The germline V gene encodes CDR1 SGHAT and CDR2 FQNNGV. This CDR3 has 14 amino acids. CDR3 amino acids: CASSLGSSYNEQFF.